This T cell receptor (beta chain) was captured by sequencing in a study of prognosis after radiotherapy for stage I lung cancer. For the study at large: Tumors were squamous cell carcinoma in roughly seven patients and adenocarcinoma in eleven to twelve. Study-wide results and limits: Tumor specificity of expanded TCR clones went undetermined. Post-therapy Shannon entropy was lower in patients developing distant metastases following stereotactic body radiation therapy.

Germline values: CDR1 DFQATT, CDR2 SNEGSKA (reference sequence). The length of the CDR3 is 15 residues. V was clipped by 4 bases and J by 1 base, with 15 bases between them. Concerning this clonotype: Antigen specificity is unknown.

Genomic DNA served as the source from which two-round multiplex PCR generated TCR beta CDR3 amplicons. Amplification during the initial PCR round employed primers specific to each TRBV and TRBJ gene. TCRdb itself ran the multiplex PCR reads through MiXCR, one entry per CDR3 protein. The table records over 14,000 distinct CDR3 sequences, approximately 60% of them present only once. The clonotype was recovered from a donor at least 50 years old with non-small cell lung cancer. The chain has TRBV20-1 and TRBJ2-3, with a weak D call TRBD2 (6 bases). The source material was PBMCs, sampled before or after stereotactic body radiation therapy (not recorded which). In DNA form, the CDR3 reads TGCAGTGCTATAGTAGCTAGCGTAGGCACAGATACGCAGTATTTT. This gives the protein CSAIVASVGTDTQYF.